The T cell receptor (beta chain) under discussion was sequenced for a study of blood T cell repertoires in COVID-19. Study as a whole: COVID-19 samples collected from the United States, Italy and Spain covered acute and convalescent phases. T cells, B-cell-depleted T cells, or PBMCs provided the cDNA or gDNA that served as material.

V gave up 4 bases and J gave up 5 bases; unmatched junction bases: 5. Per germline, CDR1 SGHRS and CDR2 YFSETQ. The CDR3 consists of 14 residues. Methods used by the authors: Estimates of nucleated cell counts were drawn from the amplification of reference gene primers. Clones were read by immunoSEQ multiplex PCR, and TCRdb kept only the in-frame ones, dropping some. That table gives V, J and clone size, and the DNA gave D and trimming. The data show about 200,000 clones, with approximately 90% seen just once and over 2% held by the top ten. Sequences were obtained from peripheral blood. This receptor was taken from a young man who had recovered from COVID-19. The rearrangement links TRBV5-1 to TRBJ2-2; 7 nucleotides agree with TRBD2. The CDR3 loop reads CASSPGGVTGELFF. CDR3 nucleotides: TGCGCCAGCAGCCCTGGGGGGGTTACCGGGGAGCTGTTTTTT.